The 21 T cell receptor beta chains listed next were all sequenced from one sample in a study of T-cell memory formation after mild COVID-19. TCRdb itself ran the 5' RACE reads through MiXCR, one entry per CDR3 protein. The data show 250,000 to 350,000 distinct CDR3 sequences, roughly 21% seen once. Material for sequencing was PBMCs or a T cell subset sorted from them (not recorded which). The receptors originated from a man younger than 35 who had mild COVID-19 (a few samples of this study predate the infection). Cell type and time point are not known.

This clonotype was recorded a few times. This chain connects TRBV7-8 to TRBJ1-1; D remains unclear. Germline assignment: CDR1 SGHVS and CDR2 FQNEAQ. The CDR3 runs to 16 residues. The V gene lost 3 bases and the J gene lost 1 base, with 15 bases spanning the gap. CDR3 bases: TGTGCCAGCAGCTTGCGGAAACTACAGCAGAACACTGAAGCTTTCTTT. Amino acids: CASSLRKLQQNTEAFF.

The rearrangement uses TRBV7-3 and TRBJ1-1; TRBD1 is a possible D gene (6 bases). Trimming left V 3 bases short and J 0 bases short, with 20 bases between. In germline, CDR1 is SGHTA, CDR2 FQGTGA. The CDR3 length is 18 residues. The CDR3 DNA is TGTGCCAGCAGCTTCGGATTAGTCTGGCAGGGGCTGAACACTGAAGCTTTCTTT. Amino acids: CASSFGLVWQGLNTEAFF.

For this clonotype: An end of the junction differs from the germline gene, which may be a read error. V and J are TRBV29-1 and TRBJ2-5, with D perhaps given as TRBD1 or TRBD2 (6 bases each). The CDR3 consists of 12 residues. The V gene's germline CDR1 is SQVTM and CDR2 ANQGSEA. The CDR3 sequence is CSLDKGGETQYF. DNA for the CDR3: TGCAGCCTTGACAAGGGGGGAGAGACCCAGTACTTC.

The chain links TRBV7-2 to TRBJ2-1; 8 nucleotides match TRBD1. CDR3 size: 14 residues. Germline V gives CDR1 SGHTA, CDR2 FQGNSA. The V segment lost 5 bases and the J segment 6 bases; nucleotides outside the gene matches: 6. The CDR3 protein is CASSPGTGLNEQFF. The DNA for the CDR3 is TGTGCCAGCAGCCCTGGGACAGGCCTCAATGAGCAGTTCTTC.

This clonotype was seen a handful of times. This chain uses TRBV20-1 with TRBJ2-1; 14 nucleotides match TRBD2. Germline V gene lookup returns CDR1 DFQATT and CDR2 SNEGSKA (reference sequence). V lost 5 bases and J lost 9; bases outside the gene matches: 6. There are 14 residues in the CDR3. The CDR3 spells CSAGRTSGGTEQFF. CDR3 DNA: TGCAGTGCTGGAAGGACTAGCGGGGGGACTGAGCAGTTCTTC.

In its sample, this clonotype was seen a few times. The chain uses TRBV2 and TRBJ1-5; D might be TRBD1 (5 bases). Germline values: CDR1 SNHLY, CDR2 FYNNEI. Trimming shortened V by 10 bases and J by 0 bases, and 7 bases separated the two germline ends. There are 12 residues in the CDR3. The CDR3 sequence is CATRDSNQPQHF. Here the CDR3 DNA reads TGTGCCACCAGGGATAGCAATCAGCCCCAGCATTTT. The variable domain in full, completed from reference TRBV2 and TRBJ1-5, reads EPEVTQTPSHQVTQMGQEVILRCVPISNHLYFYWYRQILGQKVEFLVSFYNNEISEKSEIFDDQFSVERPDGSNFTLKIRSTKLEDSAMYFCATRDSNQPQHFGDGTRLSIL.

J is TRBJ2-5 and V is TRBV7-9, with 11 bases fitting TRBD1. J lost 5 bases, V lost 2 bases, and 16 bases had no gene match. In germline, CDR1 is SEHNR, CDR2 FQNEAQ (reference sequence). This CDR3 contains 19 residues. Here the CDR3 reads CASSLSARTGGRSMETQYF. The CDR3 nucleotides read TGTGCCAGCAGCTTATCGGCCCGGACAGGGGGCCGGTCAATGGAGACCCAGTACTTC.

The table lists this clonotype with many counts. V usage is TRBV29-1 and J usage is TRBJ1-5, with 10 bases aligning to TRBD1. The germline V gene has CDR1 SQVTM and CDR2 ANQGSEA. The J segment lost 5 bases and the V segment lost 6 bases, leaving 4 bases of the junction unmatched. This CDR3 has 13 residues. The CDR3 DNA is TGCAGCGTAGTGACAGGGGGCTATCAGCCCCAGCATTTT. This encodes CSVVTGGYQPQHF.

This clonotype has only a few counts. J is TRBJ2-5 and V is TRBV5-1; D possibly corresponds to TRBD2 (5 bases). Germline V gene sequence: CDR1 SGHRS, CDR2 YFSETQ. The ends were cut back, 0 bases at V and 5 bases at J, with 8 bases in the middle. There are 13 residues in the CDR3. The CDR3 sequence: CASSLGGYETQYF. The CDR3 DNA follows: TGCGCCAGCAGCTTGGGAGGGTACGAGACCCAGTACTTC.

The chain couples TRBV10-3 to TRBJ1-1; no clear D. The CDR3 runs 14 residues. V was trimmed by 5 bases and J by 3 bases, leaving 13 bases between them. The germline gives CDR1 ENHRY, CDR2 SYGVKD. The DNA of the CDR3 is TGTGCCATCAGTCCGACCCCCGGAGACACTGAAGCTTTCTTT. This gives the protein CAISPTPGDTEAFF.

This clonotype was observed a few times. This chain connects TRBV4-3 to TRBJ2-2; tentative D call: TRBD2 (6 bases). This CDR3 is built from 14 residues. Germline CDR1 and CDR2: LGHNA and YSLEER. With 6 bases removed from V and 9 bases from J, the gap between germline ends came to 17 bases. The CDR3: CASRRTGEARELFF. DNA of the CDR3: TGCGCCAGCAGGCGCACGGGGGAGGCGAGGGAGCTGTTTTTT.

Only a few counts were recorded for this clonotype. This chain connects TRBV29-1 to TRBJ2-7; a possible D gene is TRBD1 (5 bases). V lost 4 bases and J lost 3, with 10 bases in between. Germline CDR1 and CDR2: SQVTM and ANQGSEA. The CDR3 runs to 12 residues. The CDR3 nucleotides are TGCAGCGTTGGGGCAGGGTTCTACGAGCAGTACTTC. It specifies CSVGAGFYEQYF.

The rearrangement joins TRBV4-1 to TRBJ2-4, with 11 bases lining up with TRBD2. V shed 5 bases, J shed 0 bases, and the junction held 6 bases outside the gene matches. The germline CDR1 and CDR2 sequences are MGHRA and YSYEKL. The CDR3 extends over 17 amino acids. CDR3 sequence (DNA): TGCGCCAGCAGCGGCCTAGCGGGGGGACTAGCCAAAAACATTCAGTACTTC. This translates into CASSGLAGGLAKNIQYF.

V gene TRBV9 combines with J gene TRBJ2-7, with 15 bases identical to TRBD2. Germline V gene lookup returns CDR1 SGDLS and CDR2 YYNGEE. The CDR3 length is 15 residues. V lost 4 bases to trimming and J lost 4 bases; unmatched junction nucleotides: 3. This CDR3 reads CASSWGLAGGYEQYF. The DNA of the CDR3 is TGTGCCAGCAGCTGGGGACTAGCGGGGGGATACGAGCAGTACTTC. Full variable domain (outside the CDR3, taken from reference TRBV9 and TRBJ2-7): DSGVTQTPKHLITATGQRVTLRCSPRSGDLSVYWYQQSLDQGLQFLIQYYNGEERAKGNILERFSAQQFPDLHSELNLSSLELGDSALYFCASSWGLAGGYEQYFGPGTRLTVT.

Many counts were recorded for this clonotype. The V call is TRBV7-9, the J call TRBJ2-7; D not resolved. The CDR3 loop spans 15 amino acids. Trimming took 3 bases from V and 0 from J, leaving 12 bases between them. The germline CDR1 and CDR2 sequences are SEHNR and FQNEAQ (reference sequence). The CDR3 reads CASSFVPAPSYEQYF. The DNA for the CDR3 is TGTGCCAGCAGCTTCGTTCCAGCACCCTCCTACGAGCAGTACTTC.

The chain carries TRBV7-8 and TRBJ2-1; 12 bases match TRBD2. CDR1 is SGHVS and CDR2 is FQNEAQ in the germline V gene. Trimming took 2 bases from V and 2 from J; bases not matched to a gene: 7. The CDR3 loop spans 18 amino acids. CDR3 nucleotide sequence: TGTGCCAGCAGCTTAATGCTGTGGACTAGCGGGACCTACAATGAGCAGTTCTTC. Residues: CASSLMLWTSGTYNEQFF.

The V call is TRBV7-2, the J call TRBJ1-1; no definite D call. The germline gives CDR1 SGHTA, CDR2 FQGNSA. V lost 5 bases, J lost 11 bases, and 18 bases lay in between. CDR3 length: 13 residues. The CDR3 sequence is CASSPGIGRGAFF. The CDR3 DNA reads as TGTGCCAGCAGCCCGGGCATCGGCCGCGGGGCTTTCTTT.

The V and J genes are TRBV29-1 and TRBJ2-5, with D tentatively TRBD1 (6 bases). The CDR3 is 14 residues long. Germline V gene sequence: CDR1 SQVTM, CDR2 ANQGSEA. Trimming cost V 7 bases and J 2 bases, with 17 bases left between them. CDR3 sequence reads: CSAWGQGRQETQYF. For the CDR3, the DNA is TGCAGCGCCTGGGGGCAGGGGAGACAAGAGACCCAGTACTTC.

The chain couples TRBV18 to TRBJ1-1; possibly TRBD1 for D (5 bases). The CDR3 runs 13 residues. Trimming removed 6 bases at V and 3 bases at J, with 11 bases between. Per germline, CDR1 KGHSH and CDR2 LQKENI. The CDR3 protein is CASSQTEHTEAFF. As DNA, the CDR3 is TGTGCCAGCTCCCAGACAGAACACACTGAAGCTTTCTTT.

The chain combines TRBV28 with TRBJ2-2, with 8 bases fitting TRBD1. Germline CDR1 MDHEN, CDR2 SYDVKM. The CDR3 extends over 16 amino acids. Trimming took 5 bases from V and 8 from J; bases not matched to a gene: 13. The CDR3 is CASSLMPGQGGGELFF. The CDR3 region has the DNA TGTGCCAGCAGTCTTATGCCTGGACAGGGAGGAGGGGAGCTGTTTTTT.

The chain joins TRBV20-1 to TRBJ2-5; 9 bases line up with TRBD2. The CDR3 spans 17 residues. V trimming: 0 bases; J trimming: 3 bases; junction bases outside the gene matches: 11. Germline V gene sequence: CDR1 DFQATT, CDR2 SNEGSKA (reference sequence). CDR3 in amino acids: CSARDWEVAGDKETQYF. The CDR3 nucleotides read TGCAGTGCTAGAGATTGGGAGGTAGCGGGGGATAAAGAGACCCAGTACTTC.